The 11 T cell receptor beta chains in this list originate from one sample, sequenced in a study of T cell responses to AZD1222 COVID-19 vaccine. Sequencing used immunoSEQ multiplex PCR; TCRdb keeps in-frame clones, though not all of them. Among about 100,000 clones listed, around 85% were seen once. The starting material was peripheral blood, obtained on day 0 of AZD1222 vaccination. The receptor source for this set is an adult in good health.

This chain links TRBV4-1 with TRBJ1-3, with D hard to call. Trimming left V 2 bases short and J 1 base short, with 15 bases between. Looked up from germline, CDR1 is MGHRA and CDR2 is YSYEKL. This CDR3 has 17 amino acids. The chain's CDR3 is CASSQTILGASGNTIYF. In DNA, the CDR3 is TGCGCCAGCAGCCAAACAATCCTAGGAGCGTCTGGAAACACCATATATTTT.

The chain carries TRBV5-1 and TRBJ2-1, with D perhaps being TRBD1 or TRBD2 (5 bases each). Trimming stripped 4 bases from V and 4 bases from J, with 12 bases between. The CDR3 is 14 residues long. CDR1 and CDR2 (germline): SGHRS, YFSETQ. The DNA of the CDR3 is TGCGCCAGCAGCGAGGGACGGCTATACAATGAGCAGTTCTTC. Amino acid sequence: CASSEGRLYNEQFF.

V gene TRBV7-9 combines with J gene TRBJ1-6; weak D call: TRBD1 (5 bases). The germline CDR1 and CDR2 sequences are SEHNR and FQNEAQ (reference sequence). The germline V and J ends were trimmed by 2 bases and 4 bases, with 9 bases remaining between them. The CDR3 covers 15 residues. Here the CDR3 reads CASSLRDGYNSPLHF. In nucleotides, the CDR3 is TGTGCCAGCAGCTTAAGGGACGGATATAATTCACCCCTCCACTTT.

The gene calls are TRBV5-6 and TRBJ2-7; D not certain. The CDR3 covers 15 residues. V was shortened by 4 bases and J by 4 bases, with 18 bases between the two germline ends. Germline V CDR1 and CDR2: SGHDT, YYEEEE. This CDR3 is CASSLSPGSEYEQYF. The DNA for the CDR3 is TGTGCCAGCAGCCTCTCCCCGGGTTCTGAGTACGAGCAGTACTTC.

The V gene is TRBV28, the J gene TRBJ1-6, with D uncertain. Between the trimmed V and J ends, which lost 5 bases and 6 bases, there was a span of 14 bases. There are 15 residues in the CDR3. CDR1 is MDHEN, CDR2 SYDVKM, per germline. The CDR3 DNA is TGTGCCAGCAGTCCCGGCCAGAAGGGTAATTCACCCCTCCACTTT. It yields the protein CASSPGQKGNSPLHF.

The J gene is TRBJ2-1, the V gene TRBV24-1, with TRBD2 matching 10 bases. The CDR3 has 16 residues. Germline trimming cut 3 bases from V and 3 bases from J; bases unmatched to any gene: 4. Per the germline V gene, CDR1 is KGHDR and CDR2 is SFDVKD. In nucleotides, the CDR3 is TGTGCCACCAGTGATCGCCCTAGCGGGAGCTACAATGAGCAGTTCTTC. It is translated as CATSDRPSGSYNEQFF.

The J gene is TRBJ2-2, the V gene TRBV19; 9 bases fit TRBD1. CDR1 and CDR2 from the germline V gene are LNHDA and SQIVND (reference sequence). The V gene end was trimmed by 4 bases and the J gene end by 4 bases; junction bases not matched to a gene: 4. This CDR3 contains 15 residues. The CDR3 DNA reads TGTGCCAGTAGTAGACAGGGGGGAGTCACCGGGGAGCTGTTTTTT. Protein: CASSRQGGVTGELFF.

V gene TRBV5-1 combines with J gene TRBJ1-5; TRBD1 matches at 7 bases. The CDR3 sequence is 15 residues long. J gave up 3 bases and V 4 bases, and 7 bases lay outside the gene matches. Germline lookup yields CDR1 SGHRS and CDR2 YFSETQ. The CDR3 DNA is TGCGCCAGCAGCACTACAGGGGATTTCAATCAGCCCCAGCATTTT. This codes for CASSTTGDFNQPQHF.

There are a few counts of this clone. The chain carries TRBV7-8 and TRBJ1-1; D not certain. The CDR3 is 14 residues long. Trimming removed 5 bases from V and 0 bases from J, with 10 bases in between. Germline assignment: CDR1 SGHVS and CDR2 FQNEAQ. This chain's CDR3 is CASSTDLMNTEAFF. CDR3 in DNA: TGTGCCAGCAGCACGGATCTAATGAACACTGAAGCTTTCTTT.

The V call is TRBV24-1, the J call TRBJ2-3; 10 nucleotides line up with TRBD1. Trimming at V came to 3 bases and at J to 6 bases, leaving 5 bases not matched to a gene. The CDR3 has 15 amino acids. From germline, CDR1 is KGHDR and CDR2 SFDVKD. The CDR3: CATSDGTGVQDTQYF. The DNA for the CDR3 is TGTGCCACCAGTGATGGGACAGGGGTTCAGGATACGCAGTATTTT.

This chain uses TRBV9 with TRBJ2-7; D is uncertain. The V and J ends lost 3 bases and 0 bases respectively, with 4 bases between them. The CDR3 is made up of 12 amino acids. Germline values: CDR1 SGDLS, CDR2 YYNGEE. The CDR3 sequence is CASSGDSYEQYF. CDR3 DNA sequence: TGTGCCAGCAGCGGAGACTCCTACGAGCAGTACTTC.